This T cell receptor (beta chain) appears in the sequencing data of a study of shared clonotypes between healthy human individuals. The study, taken as a whole, reports: The low donor count limited represented genetic and exposure-history diversity. The study found approximately 5% of naive CD4 clonotypes shared across a few donors.

Germline lookup yields CDR1 LNHDA and CDR2 SQIVND (reference sequence). Trimming removed 1 base from V and 4 bases from J, with 13 bases in between. This CDR3 region has 16 residues. This clone was seen just once. Antigen unknown. This table comes from immunoSEQ multiplex PCR, and its TCRdb copy is limited to in-frame clones, with some not included. The sample contains about 2.4 million clones, over 85% of which appear only once. The sample taken for sequencing was naive CD4+ T cells sorted from blood. Subset here: CD45RA+ positively selected. The origin of this receptor is a man younger than 35 in good health. The chain combines TRBV19 with TRBJ1-4; tentative D call: TRBD1 (6 bases). CDR3 nucleotides: TGTGCCAGTAGTATAGGAACAGGGAGCTTTAATGAAAAACTGTTTTTT. Translation: CASSIGTGSFNEKLFF.